These T cell receptor beta chains were read from a single sample in a study of siplizumab effects on memory and regulatory T cells. The data were produced by immunoSEQ multiplex PCR, yet TCRdb's version contains in-frame clones alone and is incomplete. The table has some 100,000 clones, roughly 93% seen once. What was sequenced was CD8+ T cells sorted from blood. The source of these receptors is a human donor in good health. Each CDR3 is given without its conserved first and last residue. D genes are given only for firm matches.

>TRBV6-4|NA|TRBJ1-2
ASSWPYGYT
>TRBV13|TRBD2|TRBJ2-5
ASSLGLAGETQY
>TRBV21-1|NA|TRBJ2-6
AVRDSSGANVLT
>TRBV12-5|NA|TRBJ1-1
ASGLLHGTEAF
>TRBV7-6|NA|TRBJ2-5
ASSQQTGDSETQY
>TRBV18|TRBD1|TRBJ2-2
ASSPLDREPGELF
>TRBV19|NA|TRBJ2-7
ASSTTNWEYEQY
>TRBV19|NA|TRBJ1-1
ASSIYRTRRSEAF
>TRBV5-6|NA|TRBJ1-2
ASQIGYRDYGYT
>TRBV14|NA|TRBJ2-2
ASSQDWNSANTGELF
>TRBV2|NA|TRBJ1-6
ASIVDLSYNSPLH
>TRBV5-8|TRBD2|TRBJ2-7
ASSQHTSGITYEQY
>TRBV5-1|TRBD1|TRBJ1-1
ASSPGTGYTEAF
>TRBV7-6|TRBD2|TRBJ2-3
ASSLVRGRGSGGVDTQY
>TRBV7-9|NA|TRBJ2-3
ASSPSTDTQY
>TRBV7-9|NA|TRBJ2-7
ASSQGDYSYEQY
>TRBV7-9|TRBD1|TRBJ2-3
ASRRTGTGTQGDTQY
>TRBV4-2|TRBD1|TRBJ2-1
ASSQDIGQGSNEQF
>TRBV11-3|NA|TRBJ2-5
ASSFRTQETQY
>TRBV7-8|TRBD2|TRBJ2-1
ASSLGLAGQF
>TRBV7-8|NA|TRBJ2-7
ASSLGARTYEQY
>TRBV7-3|NA|TRBJ2-3
ASSPYGTRDTQY
>TRBV5-6|NA|TRBJ1-1
ASSFRQAMGAMNTEAF
>TRBV13|TRBD1|TRBJ2-7
ASSPGQGSYEQY
>TRBV27|NA|TRBJ2-1
ASSPLARSSYNEQF
>TRBV5-6|NA|TRBJ2-2
ASSSTENTGELF
>TRBV7-9|TRBD2|TRBJ2-7
ASSETSSSYEQY
>TRBV15|TRBD1|TRBJ1-1
ATSGTGTGGRDTEAF
>TRBV6-5|NA|TRBJ1-2
ASSYGSYGYT
>TRBV2|NA|TRBJ2-1
ASISLPDEQF
>TRBV5-6|TRBD2|TRBJ2-1
ASSFMGLADYNEQF
>TRBV27|TRBD1|TRBJ2-7
ASSSGHRGSYEQY
>TRBV6-5|NA|TRBJ2-2
ASSYGTGELF